The following is a TCR beta chain sequence with its context. The CDR3 covers 16 residues. Germline trimming cut 5 bases from V and 8 bases from J; bases unmatched to any gene: 15. Germline V gene data show CDR1 as SGHTA and CDR2 as FQGNSA. The data were taken from a study of shared clonotypes between healthy human individuals. Looking at the study overall: Samples came from a couple of female and a few male donors aged 18 to 49.

Tens of thousands of T cell genomes, or 300 ng DNA, went into replicate PCRs of unsorted PBMC. Generated by immunoSEQ multiplex PCR, the TCRdb table keeps only in-frame clones and is missing some. Among about 460,000 clones, approximately 71% were seen once, and the ten largest hold around 12%. The sample was PBMCs. The clonotype comes from a woman in her 40s in good health. Some clones in this sample may be carry-over from other donors' samples. V is TRBV7-2 and J is TRBJ1-2; TRBD1 matches 9 bases. The CDR3 loop reads CASSNLPGQGRRGYTF. The CDR3 nucleotides read TGTGCCAGCAGCAATCTTCCGGGACAGGGTAGGCGCGGCTACACCTTC.